This T cell receptor (beta chain) was sequenced in a study of shared clonotypes between healthy human individuals. This table comes from immunoSEQ multiplex PCR, and its TCRdb copy is limited to in-frame clones, with some not included. The data hold a few hundred thousand clones, with roughly 96% observed a single time. Sequencing input: memory CD8+ T cells sorted from blood. The subset denotes: CD45RO+ cells pooled with CCR7-negative TemRA cells. The origin of this receptor is a man aged 25 to 40 in good health.

The CDR3 DNA reads as TGTGCCAGTAGAGTCCAACTCATGAACACTGAAGCTTTCTTT. Translated, it gives CASRVQLMNTEAFF. The genes are TRBV19 and TRBJ1-1; no clear D. Germline CDR1 is LNHDA and CDR2 is SQIVND (reference sequence). V was shortened by 6 bases and J by 0 bases, with 11 bases between the two germline ends. CDR3 length: 14 amino acids.